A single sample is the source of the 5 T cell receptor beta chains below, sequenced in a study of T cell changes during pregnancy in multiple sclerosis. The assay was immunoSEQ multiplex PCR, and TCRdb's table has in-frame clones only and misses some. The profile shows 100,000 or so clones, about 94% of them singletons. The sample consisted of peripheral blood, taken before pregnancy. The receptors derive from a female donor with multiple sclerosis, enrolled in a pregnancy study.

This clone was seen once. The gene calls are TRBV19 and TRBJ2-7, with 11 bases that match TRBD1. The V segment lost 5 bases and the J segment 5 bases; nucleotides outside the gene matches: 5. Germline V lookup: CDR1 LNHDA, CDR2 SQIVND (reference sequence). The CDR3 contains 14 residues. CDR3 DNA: TGTGCCAGTAGTTTCGGACAGGGGGCTAACGAGCAGTACTTC. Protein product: CASSFGQGANEQYF. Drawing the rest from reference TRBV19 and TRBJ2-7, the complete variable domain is DGGITQSPKYLFRKEGQNVTLSCEQNLNHDAMYWYRQDPGQGLRLIYYSQIVNDFQKGDIAEGYSVSREKKESFPLTVTSAQKNPTAFYLCASSFGQGANEQYFGPGTRLTVT.

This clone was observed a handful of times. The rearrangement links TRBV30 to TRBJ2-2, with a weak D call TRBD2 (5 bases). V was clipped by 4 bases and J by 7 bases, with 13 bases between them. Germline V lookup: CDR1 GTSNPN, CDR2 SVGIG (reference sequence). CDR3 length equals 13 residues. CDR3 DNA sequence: TGTGCCTGGACCGCTACCGGGGACGGGGAGCTGTTTTTT. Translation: CAWTATGDGELFF.

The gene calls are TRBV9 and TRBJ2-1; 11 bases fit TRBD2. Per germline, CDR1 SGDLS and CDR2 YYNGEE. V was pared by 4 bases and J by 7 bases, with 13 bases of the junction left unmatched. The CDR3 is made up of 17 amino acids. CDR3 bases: TGTGCCAGCAGCCCCCTTATCGGGACTAGCGGCGTTAATGAGCAGTTCTTC. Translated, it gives CASSPLIGTSGVNEQFF.

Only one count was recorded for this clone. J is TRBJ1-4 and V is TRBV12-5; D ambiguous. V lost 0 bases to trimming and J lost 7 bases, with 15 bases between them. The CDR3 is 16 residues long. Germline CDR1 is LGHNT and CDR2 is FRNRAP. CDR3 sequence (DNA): TGTGCTAGTGGTTTGGTACTAGGGTCACAATTTGAAAAACTGTTTTTT. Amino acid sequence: CASGLVLGSQFEKLFF. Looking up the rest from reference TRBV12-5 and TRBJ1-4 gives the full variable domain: DARVTQTPRHKVTEMGQEVTMRCQPILGHNTVFWYRQTMMQGLELLAYFRNRAPLDDSGMPKDRFSAEMPDATLATLKIQPSEPRDSAVYFCASGLVLGSQFEKLFFGSGTQLSVL.

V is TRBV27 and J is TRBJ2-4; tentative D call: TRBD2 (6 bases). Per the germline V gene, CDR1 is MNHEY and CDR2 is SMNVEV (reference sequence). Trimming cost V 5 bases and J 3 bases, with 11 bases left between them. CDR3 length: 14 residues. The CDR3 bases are TGTGCCAGCAGTCCGCAGGGAGGCAAAAACATTCAGTACTTC. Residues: CASSPQGGKNIQYF.